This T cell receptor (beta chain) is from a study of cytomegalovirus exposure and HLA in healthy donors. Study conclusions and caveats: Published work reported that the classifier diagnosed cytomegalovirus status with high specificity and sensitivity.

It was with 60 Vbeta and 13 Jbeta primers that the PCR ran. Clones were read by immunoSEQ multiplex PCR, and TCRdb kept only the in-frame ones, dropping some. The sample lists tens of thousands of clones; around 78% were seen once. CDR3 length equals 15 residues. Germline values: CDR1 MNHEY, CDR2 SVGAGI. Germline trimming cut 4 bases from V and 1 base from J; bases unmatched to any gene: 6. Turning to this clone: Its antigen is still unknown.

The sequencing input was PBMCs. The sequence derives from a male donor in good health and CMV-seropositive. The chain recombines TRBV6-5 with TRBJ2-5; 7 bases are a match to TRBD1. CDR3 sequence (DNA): TGTGCCAGCAGTTTGACAGGGTCAGCCCAAGAGACCCAGTACTTC. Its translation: CASSLTGSAQETQYF.